This T cell receptor (beta chain) was observed in a study of cytomegalovirus exposure and HLA in healthy donors. The PCR employed 60 Vbeta primers together with 13 Jbeta primers. Sequencing used immunoSEQ multiplex PCR; TCRdb keeps in-frame clones, though not all of them. The table includes around 85,000 clones, approximately 75% detected once. With regard to this clone: Its matching antigen is unknown.

Germline V gives CDR1 GTSNPN, CDR2 SVGIG (reference sequence). J was trimmed by 5 bases and V by 2 bases; bases with no gene match: 4. CDR3 size: 13 residues. General observations from the study: In all likelihood, a cluster of highly shared sequence variants was a sequencing artifact. In a later analysis, productive TCRs from donors in an Asian-associated ancestry cluster reportedly carried fewer N-insertions than the cohort mean. Trimming of TCR beta V- and J-genes showed a link, identified in a later analysis, to a missense DCLRE1C variant.

This clonotype originated in a man aged 60 to 69 in good health and CMV-seronegative. The sequenced material came from PBMCs. V gene TRBV30 combines with J gene TRBJ2-3, with 7 bases matching TRBD1. For the CDR3, the DNA is TGTGCCTGGAGTCCTCGGACAGGAGATACGCAGTATTTT. Translated, it gives CAWSPRTGDTQYF.